This TCR beta chain was sequenced for a study of spatial heterogeneity in lung cancer. As for time point: sample taken at primary tumor resection. Sequencing covered unsorted whole RNA taken from tumor, nontumor lung or frozen PBMC. Via MiXCR, TCRdb re-called the 5' RACE reads, giving one row per CDR3 protein. The sample has roughly 12,000 distinct CDR3 sequences; approximately 17% are singletons. Trimming shortened V by 0 bases and J by 2 bases, and 18 bases separated the two germline ends. Germline loops: CDR1 SGHNT, CDR2 YYREEE (reference sequence). The CDR3 consists of 18 residues. The receptor comes from a male donor with early-stage non-small cell lung cancer. The starting material was PBMCs, obtained at surgery. This chain uses TRBV5-4 with TRBJ2-1; D gene ambiguous. The DNA for the CDR3 is TGTGCCAGCAGCTTGGCCCATGGGCTAGATGGAGCCTACAATGAGCAGTTCTTC. This codes for CASSLAHGLDGAYNEQFF. The full variable domain, with the rest looked up from reference TRBV5-4 and TRBJ2-1, is ETGVTQSPTHLIKTRGQQVTLRCSSQSGHNTVSWYQQALGQGPQFIFQYYREEENGRGNFPPRFSGLQFPNYSSELNVNALELDDSALYLCASSLAHGLDGAYNEQFFGPGTRLTVL.